This entry lists 25 T cell receptor beta chains sequenced from one sample in a study of tumor-infiltrating lymphocytes in primary liver carcinoma. Both RNA and DNA were isolated together from approximately 20-30 mg of bulk tissue that had not been sorted. A primer in the constant region served to generate TCR beta cDNA from around 500 ng of total RNA. Sequencing libraries for TCR beta derived from three nested multiplex PCR rounds that used slightly modified ARM-PCR. Primers for the first two PCR rounds were TRBV1-TRBV30 forward primers and a C-beta reverse primer (about 11 cycles per round). TCRdb re-called the multiplex PCR reads through MiXCR, storing one row per CDR3 protein. The data hold 20,000 to 25,000 distinct CDR3 sequences, with about 74% observed a single time. Sequencing was done on a sample of liver tumor tissue from sampling region 5. Described subset: tumor region T5, tumor centre. These receptors were taken from a woman aged 25-40 years with primary liver carcinoma and hepatitis B virus infection.

Remarks on this clonotype: The junction differs from germline at one of its ends, possibly a read error. This rearrangement joins TRBV28 to TRBJ2-1; 12 bases fit TRBD2. The germline V gene has CDR1 MDHEN and CDR2 SYDVKM. This CDR3 region has 16 residues. In DNA, the CDR3 is TGTACCAGCAGTTTTCAGCTAGCGGGAGGGGGCTATGAGCAGTTCTTC. Translated, it gives CTSSFQLAGGGYEQFF.

V is TRBV6-5 and J is TRBJ2-5, with a tentative D call TRBD2 (5 bases). This CDR3 contains 13 residues. With 8 bases removed from V and 7 bases from J, the gap between germline ends came to 17 bases. The V gene's germline CDR1 is MNHEY and CDR2 SVGAGI. The CDR3 region has the DNA TGTGCCAGCGGTACCGAGAGAGGGCTGACCCAGTACTTC. As protein: CASGTERGLTQYF.

A note on this clonotype: At one of its ends the junction is not consistent with the germline gene, which may arise from a read error. The chain joins TRBV7-8 to TRBJ2-7; D ambiguous. CDR3 length: 18 amino acids. Looked up from germline, CDR1 is SGHVS and CDR2 is FQNEAQ. As DNA, the CDR3 is TGTGCTAGCAGCTGGGGTCGCGGTCGTACTATGAGCTCCTTCGAGCAGTACTTC. It is translated as CASSWGRGRTMSSFEQYF.

The V call is TRBV28, the J call TRBJ2-7; TRBD2 matches at 11 bases. The V segment lost 10 bases and the J segment 2 bases; nucleotides outside the gene matches: 10. CDR1 is MDHEN and CDR2 is SYDVKM in the germline V gene. The CDR3 consists of 15 residues. CDR3 sequence (DNA): TGTGCCAACTGTCTTAGCGGGAGGGTTACCTACGAGCAGTACTTC. Encoded protein: CANCLSGRVTYEQYF.

Note on this clonotype: Because the CDR3 is missing its conserved closing phenylalanine or tryptophan, this is likely a read error. The rearrangement uses TRBV11-2 and TRBJ2-7, with 7 bases that match TRBD2. V dropped 8 bases and J dropped 3; count of bases not matched to a gene: 10. The CDR3 is made up of 14 amino acids. Germline loops: CDR1 SGHAT, CDR2 FQNNGV. The CDR3, as DNA: TGTGCCAGCGGCCCGCTGGGACTACACTACGAGCAGTACATC. Translation gives CASGPLGLHYEQYI.

To note about this clonotype: A read error may account for a junction end that differs from germline. The chain uses TRBV29-1 and TRBJ2-5; D unclear. Germline V gene lookup returns CDR1 SQVTM and CDR2 ANQGSEA. The CDR3 contains 13 residues. Here the CDR3 reads CSVGPSARETQYF. CDR3 bases: TGCAGCGTTGGCCCGTCTGCCAGAGAGACACAGTACTTC.

As regards this clonotype: It may be a read error: a sequence one base away is much more abundant. This chain connects TRBV25-1 to TRBJ2-5; D is tentatively TRBD1 or TRBD2 (5 bases each). The germline V gene encodes CDR1 MGHDK and CDR2 SYGVNS. CDR3 length: 13 amino acids. The CDR3 DNA reads as TGTGCCAGCAGTGATTACAGCTTGGGGACCCAATACTTC. Its translation: CASSDYSLGTQYF.

The rearrangement joins TRBV28 to TRBJ1-1; D perhaps matches TRBD1 (5 bases). The V and J ends lost 6 bases and 5 bases respectively, with 13 bases between them. CDR1 is MDHEN and CDR2 is SYDVKM in the germline V gene. This CDR3 contains 13 residues. The CDR3 spells CASSRGGGTEAFF. Here the CDR3 DNA reads TGTGCCAGCAGCAGAGGTGGGGGGACTGAAGCTTTCTTT.

On this clonotype itself: It is likely a read error, because the conserved phenylalanine at the end of the CDR3 is missing. The DNA is left out, because the CDR3 cannot be placed on it with certainty; the CDR3 is given as TCRdb lists it. This chain joins TRBV4-3 and TRBJ2-5; TRBD2, as called in the table, went unchecked against the DNA. In germline, CDR1 is LGHNA, CDR2 YSLEER. Ends included, the CDR3 has 14 residues. CDR3 sequence: CASSPTRRQETYYS.

As regards this clonotype: Compared with germline, one end of the junction differs, possibly owing to a read error. The chain carries TRBV6-1 and TRBJ2-2; possibly TRBD1 or TRBD2 for D (6 bases each). CDR1 and CDR2 from the germline V gene are MNHNS and SASEGT. This CDR3 contains 19 residues. The CDR3 DNA sequence: TGTGCCAGCAGTGAGACCCTTCCCGGGGGCGCCGCAAACATCGGGGAGCTGTTTTTT. This encodes CASSETLPGGAANIGELFF.

Details on this clonotype: No conserved phenylalanine or tryptophan ends this CDR3, so it is likely a read error. The DNA of the CDR3 is TGTGCCAGCAGTTACAAGGACAGCGGTTCCTACGAGCAGTACATC. Protein: CASSYKDSGSYEQYI. The V and J genes are TRBV6-5 and TRBJ2-7; TRBD1 is a possible D gene (6 bases). The V end lost 2 bases, the J end lost 1 base, and 12 bases lay between the germline ends. This CDR3 spans 15 amino acids. Germline CDR1 reads MNHEY; CDR2 reads SVGAGI.

The chain has TRBV4-3 and TRBJ2-1, with D hard to call. The CDR3 is 16 amino acids. V lost 0 bases and J lost 0, with 9 bases in between. CDR1 and CDR2 from the germline V gene are LGHNA and YSLEER. Written as DNA, the CDR3 is TGCGCCAGCAGCCAAGATGCCTTAAGCTCCTACAATGAGCAGTTCTTC. This encodes CASSQDALSSYNEQFF.

In this sample, this clonotype turned up many times. V usage is TRBV5-1 and J usage is TRBJ2-3, with TRBD2 matching 7 bases. The CDR3 loop spans 15 amino acids. From germline, CDR1 is SGHRS and CDR2 YFSETQ. V lost 4 bases to trimming and J lost 6 bases; unmatched junction nucleotides: 11. CDR3 region: CASSRAWREYDTQYF. DNA for the CDR3: TGCGCCAGCAGCAGAGCCTGGCGGGAGTACGATACGCAGTATTTT.

This clonotype was observed a single time. The J gene is TRBJ2-1, the V gene TRBV20-1, with 7 bases lining up with TRBD1. Germline-derived CDR1 and CDR2 are DFQATT and SNEGSKA (reference sequence). This CDR3 is 12 amino acids long. J lost 9 bases, V lost 3 bases, and 5 bases had no gene match. DNA for the CDR3: TGCAGTGCTAGCCAATCAGGGGGTGAGCAGTTCTTC. Encoded protein: CSASQSGGEQFF.

As regards this clonotype: The CDR3 does not close with the conserved phenylalanine or tryptophan, likely indicating a read error. The chain combines TRBV5-6 with TRBJ2-7; D may correspond to TRBD1 or TRBD2 (5 bases each). This CDR3 region has 12 residues. The germline CDR1 and CDR2 sequences are SGHDT and YYEEEE. CDR3 protein: CVSSLRGNDQYL. As DNA, the CDR3 is TGTGTCAGCAGCTTGAGGGGTAACGACCAGTACTTA.

With regard to this clonotype: This CDR3 is missing its conserved last phenylalanine or tryptophan, likely due to a read error. V usage is TRBV5-4 and J usage is TRBJ2-3; TRBD1 matches at 7 bases. J was trimmed by 1 base and V by 0 bases; bases with no gene match: 5. This CDR3 region has 16 residues. Germline V gene data show CDR1 as SGHNT and CDR2 as YYREEE (reference sequence). The CDR3 nucleotides read TGTGCCAGCAGCTTGGAAGGTAGGGGGCGCACAGATACGCAGTATTAT. Translating it yields CASSLEGRGRTDTQYY.

This clonotype is a singleton in its sample. One end of the junction is discordant with germline, which a read error may explain. This chain joins TRBV6-6 and TRBJ1-6; no firm D call. CDR3 size: 14 residues. The germline V gene has CDR1 MNHNY and CDR2 SVGAGI (reference sequence). The CDR3 loop reads CASSNTWMDSPFHF. CDR3 nucleotide sequence: TGTGCCAGCAGTAACACATGGATGGATTCACCCTTCCACTTT.

With respect to this clonotype: Because the CDR3 is missing its conserved closing phenylalanine or tryptophan, this is likely a read error. This chain joins TRBV6-2 or TRBV6-3 and TRBJ2-1; TRBD2 agrees at 12 bases. Germline assignment: CDR1 MNHEY and CDR2 SVGEGT. The J segment lost 5 bases and the V segment lost 2 bases, leaving 16 bases of the junction unmatched. This CDR3 is 20 amino acids long. The CDR3 is CASSYASTDLAGGPNNEQFS. The CDR3 nucleotides read TGTGCCAGCAGTTACGCCAGTACGGATCTAGCGGGAGGGCCTAACAATGAGCAGTTCTCC.

To note about this clonotype: Compared with germline, one end of the junction differs, possibly owing to a read error. The chain recombines TRBV29-1 with TRBJ2-5; D is uncertain. The CDR3 runs to 13 residues. Germline-derived CDR1 and CDR2 are SQVTM and ANQGSEA. The chain's CDR3 is CSLGSSANETQYF. The CDR3 DNA reads as TGTAGCCTCGGCTCGTCTGCCAATGAGACCCAGTACTTC.

This clonotype was seen only a few times. The rearrangement joins TRBV21-1 to TRBJ1-1. TRBV21-1 is labeled a pseudogene. CDR3 size: 14 residues. CDR3 protein: CVSSFRFVNTEAFF. The CDR3 nucleotides are TGTGTCAGCAGCTTCCGATTCGTGAACACTGAAGCTTTCTTT.

Details on this clonotype: The germline gene is not matched at one end of the junction; a read error may be the cause. The V and J genes are TRBV24-1 and TRBJ2-1; 7 bases fit TRBD2. This CDR3 has 15 residues. Germline V gene lookup returns CDR1 KGHDR and CDR2 SFDVKD. CDR3 loop: CATGNLAAIYNEQLF. CDR3 in DNA: TGTGCCACAGGGAATCTAGCGGCCATCTACAATGAGCAGCTCTTC.

The sample holds many counts of this clonotype. The chain employs TRBV9 and TRBJ2-3; 10 bases line up with TRBD1. This CDR3 is built from 15 residues. Trimming took 4 bases from V and 6 from J; bases not matched to a gene: 8. Germline values: CDR1 SGDLS, CDR2 YYNGEE. This CDR3 is CASSLGTGDGDTQYF. The CDR3 coding sequence is TGTGCCAGCAGCCTTGGGACAGGGGACGGGGATACGCAGTATTTT.

Remarks on this clonotype: In this CDR3 the conserved last residue, phenylalanine or tryptophan, is missing, so a read error is likely. This chain joins TRBV28 and TRBJ2-2; 8 bases are a match to TRBD2. This CDR3 contains 19 residues. V lost 3 bases, J lost 1 base, and 13 bases stayed unmatched. Germline V CDR1 and CDR2: MDHEN, SYDVKM. CDR3 residues: CASSLADPLAVMNTGELFI. The CDR3 DNA sequence: TGTGCCAGCAGTTTGGCCGACCCACTAGCGGTTATGAACACCGGGGAGCTGTTTATT.

This clonotype was seen only a few times. This could be a read error, since a much larger clone is one nucleotide away. The V call is TRBV29-1, the J call TRBJ2-1; 12 positions agree with TRBD2. Germline CDR1 is SQVTM and CDR2 is ANQGSEA. This CDR3 is 14 amino acids long. Here the CDR3 DNA reads TGCGGCGGCGGACTAGCGGGATTGTCAAATGAGCAGTTCTTC. Its protein is CGGGLAGLSNEQFF.

Relative to its sample, this clonotype is medium-sized. The chain joins TRBV12-3 or TRBV12-4 to TRBJ2-4, with TRBD1 matching over 9 bases. The CDR3 contains 17 residues. J lost 4 bases, V lost 7 bases, and 14 bases had no gene match. CDR3 bases: TGTGCCAGCACCATGGGGGTCGGGACAGGGACGAAAAACATTCAGTACTTC. This gives the protein CASTMGVGTGTKNIQYF.